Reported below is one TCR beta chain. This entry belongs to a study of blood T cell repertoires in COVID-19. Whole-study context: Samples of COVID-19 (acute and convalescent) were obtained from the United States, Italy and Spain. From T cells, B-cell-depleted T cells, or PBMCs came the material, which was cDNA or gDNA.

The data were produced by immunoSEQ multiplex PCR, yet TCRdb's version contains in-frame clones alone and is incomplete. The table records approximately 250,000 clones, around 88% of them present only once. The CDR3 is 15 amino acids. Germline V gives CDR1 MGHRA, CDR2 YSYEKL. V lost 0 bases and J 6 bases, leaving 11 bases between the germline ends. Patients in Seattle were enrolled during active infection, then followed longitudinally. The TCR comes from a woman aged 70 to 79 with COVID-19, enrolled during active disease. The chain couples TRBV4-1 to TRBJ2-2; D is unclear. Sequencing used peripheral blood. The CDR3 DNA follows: TGCGCCAGCAGCCAAGAGTTGGCCTTCTCCGGGGAGCTGTTTTTT. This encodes CASSQELAFSGELFF.